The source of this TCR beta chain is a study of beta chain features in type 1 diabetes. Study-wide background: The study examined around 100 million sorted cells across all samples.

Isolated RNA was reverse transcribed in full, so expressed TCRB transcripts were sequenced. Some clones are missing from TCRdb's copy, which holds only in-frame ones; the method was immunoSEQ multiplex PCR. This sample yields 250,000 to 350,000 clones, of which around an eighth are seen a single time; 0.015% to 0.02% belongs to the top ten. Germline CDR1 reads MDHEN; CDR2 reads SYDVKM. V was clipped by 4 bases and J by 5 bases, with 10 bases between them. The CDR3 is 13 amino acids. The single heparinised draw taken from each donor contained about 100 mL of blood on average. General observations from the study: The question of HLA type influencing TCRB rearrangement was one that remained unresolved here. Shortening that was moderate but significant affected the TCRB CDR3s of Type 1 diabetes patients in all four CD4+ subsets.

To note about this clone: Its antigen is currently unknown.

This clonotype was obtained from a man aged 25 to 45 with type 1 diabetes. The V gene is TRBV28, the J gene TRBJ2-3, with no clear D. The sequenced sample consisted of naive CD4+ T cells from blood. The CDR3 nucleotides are TGTGCCAGCAGTTCGCCTAGTGGAGATACGCAGTATTTT. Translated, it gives CASSSPSGDTQYF.